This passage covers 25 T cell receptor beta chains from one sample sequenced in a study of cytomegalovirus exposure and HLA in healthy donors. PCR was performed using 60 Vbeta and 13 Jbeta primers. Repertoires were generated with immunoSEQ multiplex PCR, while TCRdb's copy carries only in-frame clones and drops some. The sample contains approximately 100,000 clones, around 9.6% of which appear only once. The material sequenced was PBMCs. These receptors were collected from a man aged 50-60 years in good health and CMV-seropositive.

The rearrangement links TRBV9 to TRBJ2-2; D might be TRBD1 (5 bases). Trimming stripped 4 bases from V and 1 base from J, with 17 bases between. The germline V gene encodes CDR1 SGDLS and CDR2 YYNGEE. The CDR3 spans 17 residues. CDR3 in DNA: TGTGCCAGCAGCCCCCCCAGGGTACCCTTGAACACCGGGGAGCTGTTTTTT. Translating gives CASSPPRVPLNTGELFF.

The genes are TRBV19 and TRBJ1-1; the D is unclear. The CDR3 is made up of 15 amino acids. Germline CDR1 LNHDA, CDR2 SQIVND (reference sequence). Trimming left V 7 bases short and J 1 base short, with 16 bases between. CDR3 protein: CASTISPTENTEAFF. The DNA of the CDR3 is TGTGCCAGTACCATTTCCCCCACAGAGAACACTGAAGCTTTCTTT. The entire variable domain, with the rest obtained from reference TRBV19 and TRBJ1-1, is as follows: DGGITQSPKYLFRKEGQNVTLSCEQNLNHDAMYWYRQDPGQGLRLIYYSQIVNDFQKGDIAEGYSVSREKKESFPLTVTSAQKNPTAFYLCASTISPTENTEAFFGQGTRLTVV.

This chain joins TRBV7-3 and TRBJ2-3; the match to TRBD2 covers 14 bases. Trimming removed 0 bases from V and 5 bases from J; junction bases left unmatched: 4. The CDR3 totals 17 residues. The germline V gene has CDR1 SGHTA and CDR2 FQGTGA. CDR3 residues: CASSLTGGLAGEDTQYF. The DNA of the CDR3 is TGTGCCAGCAGCTTAACGGGGGGACTAGCGGGAGAAGATACGCAGTATTTT. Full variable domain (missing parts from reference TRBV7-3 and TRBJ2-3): GAGVSQTPSNKVTEKGKYVELRCDPISGHTALYWYRQSLGQGPEFLIYFQGTGAADDSGLPNDRFFAVRPEGSVSTLKIQRTERGDSAVYLCASSLTGGLAGEDTQYFGPGTRLTVL.

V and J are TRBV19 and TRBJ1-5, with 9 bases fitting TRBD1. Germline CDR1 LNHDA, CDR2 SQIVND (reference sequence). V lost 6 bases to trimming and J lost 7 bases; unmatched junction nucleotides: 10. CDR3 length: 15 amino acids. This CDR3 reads CASRPGTGSEQPQHF. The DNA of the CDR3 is TGTGCCAGTAGACCTGGGACAGGGTCTGAGCAGCCCCAGCATTTT.

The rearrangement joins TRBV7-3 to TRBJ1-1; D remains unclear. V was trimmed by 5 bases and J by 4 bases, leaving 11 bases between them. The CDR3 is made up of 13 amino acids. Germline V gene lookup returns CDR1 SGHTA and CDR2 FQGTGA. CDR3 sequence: CASSTTRGTEAFF. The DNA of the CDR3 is TGTGCCAGCAGCACGACACGGGGCACTGAAGCTTTCTTT.

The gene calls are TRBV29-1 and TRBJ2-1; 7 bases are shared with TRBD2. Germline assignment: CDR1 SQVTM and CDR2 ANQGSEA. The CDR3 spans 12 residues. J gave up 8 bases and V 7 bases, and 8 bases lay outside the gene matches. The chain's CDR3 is CSGVGGPYEQFF. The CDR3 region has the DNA TGCAGCGGCGTGGGAGGGCCTTATGAGCAGTTCTTC.

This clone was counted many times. The CDR3 reads CAWSGHPGWGGNTIYF. The DNA for the CDR3 is TGTGCCTGGAGTGGCCATCCAGGGTGGGGCGGAAACACCATATATTTT. This chain joins TRBV30 and TRBJ1-3; a possible D gene is TRBD1 (5 bases). Germline V gene lookup returns CDR1 GTSNPN and CDR2 SVGIG (reference sequence). Trimming cost V 1 base and J 4 bases, with 17 bases left between them. The CDR3 consists of 16 residues.

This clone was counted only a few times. The CDR3 DNA sequence: TGTGCCAGCAGCCCCTGGGGGGGTTCCTACGAGCAGTACTTC. This encodes CASSPWGGSYEQYF. The chain links TRBV28 to TRBJ2-7, with 7 bases fitting TRBD2. The CDR3 is made up of 14 amino acids. The V and J ends lost 6 bases and 1 base, in that order; junction bases with no gene match: 6. CDR1 is MDHEN, CDR2 SYDVKM, per germline.

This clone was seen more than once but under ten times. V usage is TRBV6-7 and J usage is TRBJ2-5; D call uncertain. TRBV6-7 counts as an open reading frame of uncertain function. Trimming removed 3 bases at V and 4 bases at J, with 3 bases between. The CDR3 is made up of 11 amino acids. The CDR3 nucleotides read TGTGCCAGCAGTTATCGAGAGACCCAGTACTTC. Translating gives CASSYRETQYF.

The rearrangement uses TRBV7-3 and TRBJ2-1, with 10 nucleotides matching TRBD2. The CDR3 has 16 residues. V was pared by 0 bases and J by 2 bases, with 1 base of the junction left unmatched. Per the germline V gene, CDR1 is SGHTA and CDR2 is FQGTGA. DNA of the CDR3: TGTGCCAGCAGCTTAACCGGGACTAGCGCCTACAATGAGCAGTTCTTC. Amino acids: CASSLTGTSAYNEQFF.

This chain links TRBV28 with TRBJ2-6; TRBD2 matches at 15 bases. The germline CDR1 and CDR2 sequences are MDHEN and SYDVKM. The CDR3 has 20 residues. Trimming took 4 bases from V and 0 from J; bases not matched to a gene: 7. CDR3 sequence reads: CASSSGLAGGFSSGANVLTF. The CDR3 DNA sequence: TGTGCCAGCAGTTCCGGACTAGCGGGAGGGTTCAGCTCTGGGGCCAACGTCCTGACTTTC.

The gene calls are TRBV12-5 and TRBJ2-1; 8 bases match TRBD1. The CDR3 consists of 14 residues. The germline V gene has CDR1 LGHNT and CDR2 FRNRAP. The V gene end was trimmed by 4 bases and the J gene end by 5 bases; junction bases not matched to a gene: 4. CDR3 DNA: TGTGCTAGTGGTTGGACAGGGACTCACAATGAGCAGTTCTTC. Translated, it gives CASGWTGTHNEQFF.

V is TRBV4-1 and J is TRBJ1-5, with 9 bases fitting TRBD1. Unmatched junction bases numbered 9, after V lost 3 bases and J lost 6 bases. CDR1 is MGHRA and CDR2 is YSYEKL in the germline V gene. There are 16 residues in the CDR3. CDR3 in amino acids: CASSQAGTGSRQPQHF. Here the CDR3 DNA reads TGCGCCAGCAGCCAGGCCGGGACAGGGTCTCGTCAGCCCCAGCATTTT.

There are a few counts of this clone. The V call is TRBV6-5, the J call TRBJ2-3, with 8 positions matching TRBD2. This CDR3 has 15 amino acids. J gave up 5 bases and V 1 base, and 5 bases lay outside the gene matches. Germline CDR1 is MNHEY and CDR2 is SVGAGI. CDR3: CASSYYGGRLDTQYF. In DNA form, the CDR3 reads TGTGCCAGCAGTTACTATGGCGGGAGGTTAGATACGCAGTATTTT.

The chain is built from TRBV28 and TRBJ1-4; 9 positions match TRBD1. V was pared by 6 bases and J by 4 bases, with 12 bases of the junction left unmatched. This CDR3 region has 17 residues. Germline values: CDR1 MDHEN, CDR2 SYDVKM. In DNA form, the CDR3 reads TGTGCCAGCAGCCACGGGACAGGGAGGGAGGGTAATGAAAAACTGTTTTTT. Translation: CASSHGTGREGNEKLFF.

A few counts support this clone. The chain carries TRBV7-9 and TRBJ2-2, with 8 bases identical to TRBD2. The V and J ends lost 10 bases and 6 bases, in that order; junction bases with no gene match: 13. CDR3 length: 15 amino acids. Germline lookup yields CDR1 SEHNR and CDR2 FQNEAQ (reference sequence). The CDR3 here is CATTPGGSGSGELFF. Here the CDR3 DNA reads TGTGCCACCACGCCGGGGGGGTCTGGCTCCGGGGAGCTGTTTTTT.

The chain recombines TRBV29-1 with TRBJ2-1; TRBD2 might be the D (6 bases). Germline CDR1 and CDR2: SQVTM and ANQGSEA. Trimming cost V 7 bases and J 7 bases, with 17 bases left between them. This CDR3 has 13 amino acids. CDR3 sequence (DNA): TGCAGCGCCACGGGGGACTGGGTAAATGAGCAGTTCTTC. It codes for CSATGDWVNEQFF.

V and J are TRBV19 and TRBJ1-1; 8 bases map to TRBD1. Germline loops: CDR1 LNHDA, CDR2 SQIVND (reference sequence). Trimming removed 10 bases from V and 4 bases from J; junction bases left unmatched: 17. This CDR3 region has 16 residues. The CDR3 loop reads CATSGGQGASRTEAFF. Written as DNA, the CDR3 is TGTGCCACTTCTGGAGGACAGGGTGCTTCCCGCACTGAAGCTTTCTTT.

DNA for the CDR3: TGCGCCAGCAGCTTGAGACCTGGGCCCCCACAAGAGACCCAGTACTTC. This encodes CASSLRPGPPQETQYF. The J gene is TRBJ2-5, the V gene TRBV5-1; D not resolved. The CDR3 is made up of 16 amino acids. Germline V gene data show CDR1 as SGHRS and CDR2 as YFSETQ. Trimming removed 1 base from V and 2 bases from J, with 15 bases in between.

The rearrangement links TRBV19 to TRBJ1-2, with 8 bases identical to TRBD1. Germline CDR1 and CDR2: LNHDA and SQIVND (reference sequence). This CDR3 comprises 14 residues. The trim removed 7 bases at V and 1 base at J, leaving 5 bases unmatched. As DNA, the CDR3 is TGTGCCAGTAACGGACAGGGACTTAACTATGGCTACACCTTC. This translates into CASNGQGLNYGYTF.

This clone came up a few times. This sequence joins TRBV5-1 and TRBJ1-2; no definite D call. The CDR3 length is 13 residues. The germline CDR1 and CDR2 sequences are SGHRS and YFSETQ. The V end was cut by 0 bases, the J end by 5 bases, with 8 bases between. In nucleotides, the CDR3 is TGCGCCAGCAGCTTGGAAAGCGATTATGGCTACACCTTC. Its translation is CASSLESDYGYTF.

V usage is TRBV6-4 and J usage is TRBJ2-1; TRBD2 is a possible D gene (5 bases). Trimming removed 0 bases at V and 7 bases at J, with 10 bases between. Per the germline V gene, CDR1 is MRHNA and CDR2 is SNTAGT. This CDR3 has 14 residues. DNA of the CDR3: TGTGCCAGCAGTGACTCGTGGAGGCGTAATGAGCAGTTCTTC. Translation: CASSDSWRRNEQFF.

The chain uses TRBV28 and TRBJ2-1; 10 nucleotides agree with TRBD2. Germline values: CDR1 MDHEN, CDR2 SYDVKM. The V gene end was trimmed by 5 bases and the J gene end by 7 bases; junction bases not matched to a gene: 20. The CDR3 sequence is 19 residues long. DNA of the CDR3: TGTGCCAGCAGTAAAGCCGGGACTAGCGAGGCGGGGGTACTGAATGAGCAGTTCTTC. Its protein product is CASSKAGTSEAGVLNEQFF.

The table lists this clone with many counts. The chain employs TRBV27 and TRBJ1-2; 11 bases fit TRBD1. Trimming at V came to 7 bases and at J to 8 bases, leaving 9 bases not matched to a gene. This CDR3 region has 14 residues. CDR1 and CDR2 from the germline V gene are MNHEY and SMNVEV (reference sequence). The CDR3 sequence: CASTGTGGLGGYTF. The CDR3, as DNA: TGTGCCAGCACTGGGACAGGGGGTTTGGGAGGCTACACCTTC.

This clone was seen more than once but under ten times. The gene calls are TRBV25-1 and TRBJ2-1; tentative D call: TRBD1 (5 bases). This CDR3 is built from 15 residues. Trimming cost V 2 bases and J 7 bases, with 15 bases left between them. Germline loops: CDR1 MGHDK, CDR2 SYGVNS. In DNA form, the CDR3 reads TGTGCCAGCAGTGAACCAGGGATTCCTACGAATGAGCAGTTCTTC. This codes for CASSEPGIPTNEQFF.